The 21 T cell receptor beta chains listed next were all sequenced from one sample in a study of CD8+CD57+ T cells in acquired aplastic anemia. Genomic DNA provided the template from which TCR beta VDJ and CDR3 profiles were obtained. TCRdb ran MiXCR on the reads and lists one entry per CDR3 protein. Seen here are around 160,000 distinct CDR3 sequences, 40% to 55% observed once, and the top ten hold 2.5% to 3%. The patients chosen for sequencing had shown expansion of CD8+CD57+ cells (detected by flow cytometry). The material sequenced was sorted CD4+, CD8+, or CD8+CD57+ T cells (not recorded which) from PBMCs. These receptors came from a human donor with aplastic anemia.

The chain employs TRBV10-3 and TRBJ1-1; D remains unclear. CDR3 length equals 14 residues. CDR1 ENHRY and CDR2 SYGVKD come from the germline V gene. V gave up 3 bases and J gave up 3 bases, with 11 bases separating them. The CDR3 DNA sequence: TGTGCCATCAGTGACGGGCCTGGGGACACTGAAGCTTTCTTT. Amino acid sequence: CAISDGPGDTEAFF.

This clonotype was counted many times. This chain links TRBV4-2 with TRBJ2-1, with 16 bases fitting TRBD2. Germline assignment: CDR1 LGHNA and CDR2 YNFKEQ. The CDR3 contains 15 residues. V was clipped by 3 bases and J by 12 bases; unmatched bases: 5. DNA for the CDR3: TGTGCCAGCAGCCAGGGACTAGCGGGAGGGTGGGGGCAGTTCTTC. Protein: CASSQGLAGGWGQFF.

The chain recombines TRBV11-3 with TRBJ2-1, with a tentative D call TRBD2 (6 bases). This CDR3 has 12 residues. In germline, CDR1 is SGHNT, CDR2 YENEEA. Deletions cut 8 bases from V and 6 bases from J, with 11 bases between. This CDR3 is CASGRMGNEQFF. The DNA for the CDR3 is TGTGCCAGCGGGAGGATGGGCAATGAGCAGTTCTTC. The variable domain in full, completed from reference TRBV11-3 and TRBJ2-1, reads EAGVVQSPRYKIIEKKQPVAFWCNPISGHNTLYWYLQNLGQGPELLIRYENEEAVDDSQLPKDRFSAERLKGVDSTLKIQPAELGDSAVYLCASGRMGNEQFFGPGTRLTVL.

The genes are TRBV4-1 and TRBJ1-5, with 9 bases aligning to TRBD1. V gave up 1 base and J gave up 2 bases; unmatched junction bases: 0. Germline V gives CDR1 MGHRA, CDR2 YSYEKL. This CDR3 is built from 15 residues. CDR3 residues: CASSQGQGGNQPQHF. The CDR3 nucleotides read TGCGCCAGCAGCCAAGGACAGGGGGGCAATCAGCCCCAGCATTTT.

V and J are TRBV11-1 and TRBJ1-5, with 7 bases matching TRBD1. This CDR3 spans 16 amino acids. Germline assignment: CDR1 SGHAT and CDR2 FQDESV (reference sequence). V was pared by 3 bases and J by 3 bases, with 8 bases of the junction left unmatched. The CDR3 loop reads CASSLGGGQTNQPQHF. Written as DNA, the CDR3 is TGTGCCAGCAGCTTGGGGGGGGGACAGACCAATCAGCCCCAGCATTTT.

V is TRBV10-3 and J is TRBJ2-1; TRBD2 agrees at 11 bases. The V and J ends lost 9 bases and 0 bases, in that order; junction bases with no gene match: 4. From germline, CDR1 is ENHRY and CDR2 SYGVKD. The CDR3 runs 15 residues. Here the CDR3 DNA reads TGTGCCATATCTAGCGGGAGGACCTCCTACAATGAGCAGTTCTTC. Its translation: CAISSGRTSYNEQFF.

This clonotype was recorded at least ten times. V usage is TRBV10-3 and J usage is TRBJ2-3, with D hard to call. Trimming cost V 2 bases and J 0 bases, with 6 bases left between them. Germline V gives CDR1 ENHRY, CDR2 SYGVKD. The CDR3 is made up of 14 amino acids. CDR3 sequence reads: CAISEVGSTDTQYF. The CDR3, as DNA: TGTGCCATCAGTGAGGTTGGAAGCACAGATACGCAGTATTTT.

A note on this clonotype: The junction shows a germline mismatch at one end, possibly a read error. The chain joins TRBV24-1 to TRBJ2-2; TRBD2 might be the D (5 bases). This CDR3 region has 14 residues. CDR1 and CDR2 (germline): KGHDR, SFDVKD. Here the CDR3 DNA reads TGTGCCATCAGTGACCCCTCTTCGGGAGGGGAGCTGTTTTTT. Translated, it gives CAISDPSSGGELFF.

The chain is built from TRBV19 and TRBJ2-3, with D possibly matching TRBD2 (6 bases). The CDR3 loop spans 13 amino acids. Looked up from germline, CDR1 is LNHDA and CDR2 is SQIVND (reference sequence). Trimming removed 6 bases from V and 5 bases from J, with 12 bases in between. CDR3 region: CASRGDSRDTQYF. CDR3 DNA sequence: TGTGCCAGTAGGGGGGACTCTAGAGATACGCAGTATTTT.

The CDR3: CATRCRGNGSEKLFF. The CDR3 nucleotides are TGTGCCACCAGGTGCAGGGGGAACGGATCTGAAAAACTGTTTTTT. The V and J genes are TRBV24-1 and TRBJ1-4, with TRBD1 matching 7 bases. J lost 7 bases, V lost 7 bases, and 11 bases had no gene match. The germline CDR1 and CDR2 sequences are KGHDR and SFDVKD. The CDR3 covers 15 residues.

This clonotype was seen ten or more times. The chain couples TRBV12-3 or TRBV12-4 to TRBJ1-4, with 8 positions matching TRBD1. After removal of 6 bases from V and 8 bases from J, the junction contained 11 bases not matched to a gene. The CDR3 is 15 residues long. CDR3 in DNA: TGTGCCAGCAGCTCCGAGAACTGGACAGGGGAAAAACTGTTTTTT. It encodes CASSSENWTGEKLFF.

This clonotype was detected many times. The chain combines TRBV20-1 with TRBJ1-5, with D possibly TRBD1 on 5 matching bases. Germline CDR1 reads DFQATT; CDR2 reads SNEGSKA (reference sequence). V was clipped by 2 bases and J by 6 bases, with 8 bases between them. This CDR3 spans 12 amino acids. The CDR3 DNA reads as TGCAGTGCTAGACCCGGGGGTCAGCCCCAGCATTTT. Protein: CSARPGGQPQHF.

This chain uses TRBV14 with TRBJ2-7; 15 bases line up with TRBD2. Germline assignment: CDR1 SGHDN and CDR2 FVKESK. V was clipped by 4 bases and J by 3 bases; unmatched bases: 4. The CDR3 consists of 16 residues. In nucleotides, the CDR3 is TGTGCCAGCAGCCCCGGGACTAGCGGGAGGTTCTACGAGCAGTACTTC. As protein: CASSPGTSGRFYEQYF.

This clonotype is a singleton in its sample. The chain joins TRBV2 to TRBJ2-7; TRBD1 matches 8 bases. CDR3 length: 15 amino acids. Germline-derived CDR1 and CDR2 are SNHLY and FYNNEI. The J segment lost 4 bases and the V segment lost 5 bases, leaving 10 bases of the junction unmatched. Here the CDR3 reads CASSSPGQGSYEQYF. CDR3 DNA: TGTGCCAGCAGTTCCCCTGGACAGGGTTCTTACGAGCAGTACTTC.

This chain links TRBV5-4 with TRBJ2-5; no reliable D call. V lost 4 bases and J lost 2, with 6 bases in between. The CDR3 covers 12 residues. Germline CDR1 SGHNT, CDR2 YYREEE (reference sequence). The CDR3, as DNA: TGTGCCAGCAGCAAGGGACAAGAGACCCAGTACTTC. Protein sequence: CASSKGQETQYF.

This sequence joins TRBV7-8 and TRBJ1-1; 7 nucleotides align to TRBD1. The junction had 0 bases not matched to a gene; V was cut back by 1 base and J by 1 base. Germline V gene sequence: CDR1 SGHVS, CDR2 FQNEAQ. The CDR3 loop spans 14 amino acids. The CDR3 sequence is CASSLGDRNTEAFF. In DNA, the CDR3 is TGTGCCAGCAGCTTAGGGGACAGGAACACTGAAGCTTTCTTT.

This clonotype was counted a few times. The chain employs TRBV28 and TRBJ2-3; no firm D call. The CDR3 covers 14 residues. Trimming pared 2 bases from V and 4 bases from J, leaving 10 bases between. CDR1 and CDR2 (germline): MDHEN, SYDVKM. As DNA, the CDR3 is TGTGCCAGCAGTTTAATAAGATCCCCAGATACGCAGTATTTT. It codes for CASSLIRSPDTQYF.

This chain connects TRBV5-1 to TRBJ2-7, with 12 positions matching TRBD2. The CDR3 loop spans 16 amino acids. The germline V gene encodes CDR1 SGHRS and CDR2 YFSETQ. Trimming took 4 bases from V and 2 from J; bases not matched to a gene: 7. CDR3 amino acids: CASSRLAGGGTYEQYF. In nucleotides, the CDR3 is TGCGCCAGCAGCCGGCTAGCGGGAGGGGGGACCTACGAGCAGTACTTC. Filled out from reference TRBV5-1 and TRBJ2-7, the complete variable domain reads KAGVTQTPRYLIKTRGQQVTLSCSPISGHRSVSWYQQTPGQGLQFLFEYFSETQRNKGNFPGRFSGRQFSNSRSEMNVSTLELGDSALYLCASSRLAGGGTYEQYFGPGTRLTVT.

This clonotype appeared once. The V and J genes are TRBV29-1 and TRBJ2-2, with 10 bases fitting TRBD2. V lost 7 bases, J lost 4 bases, and 9 bases stayed unmatched. Germline values: CDR1 SQVTM, CDR2 ANQGSEA. The length of the CDR3 is 15 residues. The CDR3 region is CSARTGTSATGELFF. CDR3 DNA sequence: TGCAGCGCCCGTACCGGGACTAGCGCCACCGGGGAGCTGTTTTTT.

This clonotype was found many times. The V call is TRBV20-1, the J call TRBJ1-2; 11 nucleotides line up with TRBD1. The CDR3 runs to 16 residues. V gave up 0 bases and J gave up 7 bases; unmatched junction bases: 10. Germline-derived CDR1 and CDR2 are DFQATT and SNEGSKA (reference sequence). This CDR3 reads CSARDRDRGLYGGYTF. The CDR3 DNA reads as TGCAGTGCTAGAGATAGGGACAGGGGGTTATACGGTGGCTACACCTTC.

The V gene is TRBV9, the J gene TRBJ2-5; possibly TRBD2 for D (5 bases). The germline V and J ends were trimmed by 0 bases and 5 bases, with 14 bases remaining between them. The germline V gene has CDR1 SGDLS and CDR2 YYNGEE. This CDR3 has 15 amino acids. The chain's CDR3 is CASSVAAGPGETQYF. CDR3 sequence (DNA): TGTGCCAGCAGCGTAGCGGCAGGCCCGGGGGAGACCCAGTACTTC. The entire variable domain, with the rest obtained from reference TRBV9 and TRBJ2-5, is as follows: DSGVTQTPKHLITATGQRVTLRCSPRSGDLSVYWYQQSLDQGLQFLIQYYNGEERAKGNILERFSAQQFPDLHSELNLSSLELGDSALYFCASSVAAGPGETQYFGPGTRLLVL.